This T cell receptor (beta chain) was observed in a study of blood T cell repertoires in COVID-19. Clones were sequenced by immunoSEQ multiplex PCR, and TCRdb holds only the in-frame ones, with some missing. The sample consists of about 410,000 clones, 75% to 90% of them appearing once. The CDR3 length is 18 residues. Germline lookup yields CDR1 LGHDT and CDR2 YNNKEL (reference sequence). V lost 4 bases, J lost 0 bases, and 7 bases stayed unmatched. This TCR was recovered from a woman between 25 and 40 years old with active or convalescent COVID-19. The chain combines TRBV3-1 (or the pseudogene TRBV3-2) with TRBJ2-5; 14 bases match TRBD2. Material: peripheral blood. The CDR3 reads CASSPGTSGGLYQETQYF. In nucleotides, the CDR3 is TGTGCCAGCAGCCCCGGGACTAGCGGGGGACTGTACCAAGAGACCCAGTACTTC.